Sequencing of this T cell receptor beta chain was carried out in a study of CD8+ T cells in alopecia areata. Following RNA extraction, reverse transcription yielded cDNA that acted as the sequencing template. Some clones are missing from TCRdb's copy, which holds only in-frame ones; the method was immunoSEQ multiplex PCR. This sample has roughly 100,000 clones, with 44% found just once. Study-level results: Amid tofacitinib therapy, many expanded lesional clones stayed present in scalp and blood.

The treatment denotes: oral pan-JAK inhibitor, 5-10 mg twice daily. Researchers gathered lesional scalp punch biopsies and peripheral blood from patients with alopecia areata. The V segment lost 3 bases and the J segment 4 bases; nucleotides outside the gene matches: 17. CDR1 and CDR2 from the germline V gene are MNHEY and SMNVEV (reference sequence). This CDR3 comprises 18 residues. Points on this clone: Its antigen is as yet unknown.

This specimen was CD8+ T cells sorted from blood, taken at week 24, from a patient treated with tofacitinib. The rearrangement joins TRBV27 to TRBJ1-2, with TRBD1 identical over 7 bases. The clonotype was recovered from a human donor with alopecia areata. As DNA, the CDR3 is TGTGCCAGCAGTTTGAAGGGCGCCGACAGGGCGGGAAGCTATGGCTACACCTTC. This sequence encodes CASSLKGADRAGSYGYTF.